This T cell receptor beta chain was sequenced during a study of T cell responses to AZD1222 COVID-19 vaccine. V was trimmed by 5 bases and J by 14 bases, leaving 9 bases between them. The CDR3 runs 10 residues. Germline V CDR1 and CDR2: MDHEN, SYDVKM. Whether given at about 4 or about 12 weeks, second doses were pooled. Sequencing was performed with immunoSEQ multiplex PCR; in TCRdb, only in-frame clones are kept and a portion is missing. The sample has 65,000 to 95,000 clones; 80% to 90% are singletons. This receptor was taken from an adult who received the AZD1222 COVID-19 vaccine. The sequencing here drew on peripheral blood, taken 28 days after the second AZD1222 dose. The V and J genes are TRBV28 and TRBJ1-4; D not certain. As DNA, the CDR3 is TGTGCCAGCAGTCAAAAGCGCCTGTTTTTT. It specifies CASSQKRLFF.